This T cell receptor (beta chain) stems from a study of cytomegalovirus exposure and HLA in healthy donors. There are a few counts of this clone. Sequencing was performed with immunoSEQ multiplex PCR; in TCRdb, only in-frame clones are kept and a portion is missing. The table lists roughly 60,000 clones, more than 85% of them singletons. Sequenced: PBMCs. The TCR comes from a woman aged 25 to 39 in good health and CMV-seronegative.

Written as DNA, the CDR3 is TGTGCCAGCTCACCATCATCGAGAGATGGCTACACCTTC. The encoded protein is CASSPSSRDGYTF. The chain carries TRBV18 and TRBJ1-2; D gene ambiguous. V shed 2 bases and J shed 6 bases, with 10 bases lying between them. Germline-derived CDR1 and CDR2 are KGHSH and LQKENI. The CDR3 is made up of 13 amino acids. Variable domain in full (rest from reference TRBV18 and TRBJ1-2): NAGVMQNPRHLVRRRGQEARLRCSPMKGHSHVYWYRQLPEEGLKFMVYLQKENIIDESGMPKERFSAEFPKEGPSILRIQQVVRGDSAAYFCASSPSSRDGYTFGSGTRLTVV.